The 23 T cell receptor beta chains below come from one sample, sequenced in a study of identical twins. TCRdb redid the calling of the 5' RACE reads with MiXCR, one entry per CDR3 protein. The sample lists 700,000 or so distinct CDR3 sequences; around 8.6% were seen once. The sample was also reused in another study, on yellow fever vaccine responses in identical twins.

Sequencing was carried out using PBMCs. These receptors all come from a woman aged 18-29 years in good health.

This clonotype showed up many times. The rearrangement joins TRBV7-9 to TRBJ2-1; 9 nucleotides align to TRBD1. CDR3 length equals 15 residues. Looked up from germline, CDR1 is SEHNR and CDR2 is FQNEAQ (reference sequence). With 4 bases clipped from V and 7 bases from J, the junction kept 8 bases outside the gene matches. This CDR3 reads CASSSWDREANEQFF. The CDR3 coding sequence is TGTGCCAGCAGCTCGTGGGACAGGGAAGCAAATGAGCAGTTCTTC.

Of note for this clonotype: Mismatch with germline at one junction end may stem from a read error. The genes are TRBV6-2 or TRBV6-3 and TRBJ1-5; tentative D call: TRBD1 (5 bases). The CDR3 loop spans 14 amino acids. CDR1 MNHEY and CDR2 SVGEGT come from the germline V gene. The CDR3 sequence is CASSDSQGYQPQHF. The CDR3 bases are TGTGCCAGCAGTGACTCCCAGGGTTATCAGCCCCAGCATTTT.

The rearrangement joins TRBV6-2 or TRBV6-3 to TRBJ2-1; 7 bases fit TRBD2. This CDR3 is built from 16 residues. Germline values: CDR1 MNHEY, CDR2 SVGEGT. V shed 0 bases, J shed 0 bases, and the junction held 2 bases outside the gene matches. The CDR3 spells CASSYSPSGSYNEQFF. The CDR3 DNA is TGTGCCAGCAGTTACTCACCTAGCGGCTCCTACAATGAGCAGTTCTTC.

The chain is built from TRBV29-1 and TRBJ1-1, with unresolved D. CDR1 SQVTM and CDR2 ANQGSEA come from the germline V gene. V shed 7 bases and J shed 0 bases, with 18 bases lying between them. The CDR3 extends over 15 amino acids. The CDR3 here is CSAKFQSLMNTEAFF. CDR3 bases: TGCAGCGCTAAATTCCAGAGCCTCATGAACACTGAAGCTTTCTTT.

The chain is built from TRBV4-2 and TRBJ2-7, with D possibly being TRBD1 or TRBD2 (5 bases each). V was pared by 1 base and J by 4 bases, with 20 bases between. The V gene's germline CDR1 is LGHNA and CDR2 YNFKEQ. The CDR3 consists of 17 residues. CDR3 coding DNA: TGTGCCAGCAGCCAAGGGAGAGGGGAACGGTCCTTATACGAGCAGTACTTC. The encoded protein is CASSQGRGERSLYEQYF.

This clonotype was detected a few times. The chain links TRBV11-3 to TRBJ2-1, with 14 bases aligning to TRBD2. V lost 4 bases, J lost 7 bases, and 9 bases stayed unmatched. This CDR3 spans 17 amino acids. Per germline, CDR1 SGHNT and CDR2 YENEEA. This chain's CDR3 is CASSSGLAGGSQNEQFF. CDR3 in DNA: TGTGCCAGCAGCTCAGGACTAGCGGGGGGCTCCCAAAATGAGCAGTTCTTC.

The rearrangement joins TRBV6-2 or TRBV6-3 to TRBJ2-3, with 8 bases matching TRBD2. CDR3 size: 12 residues. The germline V gene has CDR1 MNHEY and CDR2 SVGEGT. Trimming cost V 5 bases and J 11 bases; bases outside gene matches: 6. The CDR3 DNA reads as TGTGCCAGCAGTGGTGGGACTAGAGTGCAGTATTTT. Its protein is CASSGGTRVQYF.

This clonotype was recorded many times. The gene calls are TRBV20-1 and TRBJ2-5; a possible D gene is TRBD1 (7 bases). This CDR3 has 12 residues. Germline-derived CDR1 and CDR2 are DFQATT and SNEGSKA (reference sequence). This CDR3 is CSARQGGETQYF. DNA of the CDR3: TGCAGCGCCCGACAGGGAGGAGAGACCCAGTACTTC.

This clonotype was detected ten times or more. V is TRBV5-1 and J is TRBJ2-2; D gene uncertain. This CDR3 has 14 residues. Germline loops: CDR1 SGHRS, CDR2 YFSETQ. V was cut by 0 bases and J by 0 bases, with 3 bases left in between. CDR3 residues: CASSLEPNTGELFF. The DNA of the CDR3 is TGCGCCAGCAGCTTGGAGCCGAACACCGGGGAGCTGTTTTTT.

This clonotype was seen a handful of times. The V and J genes are TRBV11-2 and TRBJ2-3, with D possibly TRBD2 on 6 matching bases. Germline V gives CDR1 SGHAT, CDR2 FQNNGV. Trimming took off 5 bases at V and 0 bases at J, with 15 bases between the two ends. The CDR3 runs 16 residues. DNA of the CDR3: TGTGCCAGCAGCCGAGGGACTGCTTCAAGCACAGATACGCAGTATTTT. Protein product: CASSRGTASSTDTQYF.

V gene TRBV10-3 combines with J gene TRBJ2-1, with 11 bases identical to TRBD2. CDR1 is ENHRY, CDR2 SYGVKD, per germline. The CDR3 runs to 16 residues. V trimming: 3 bases; J trimming: 10 bases; junction bases outside the gene matches: 11. The CDR3 bases are TGTGCCATCAGTGACCCCGGTAGCGGGAGGGTGGGGGAGCAGTTCTTC. It yields the protein CAISDPGSGRVGEQFF.

The genes are TRBV11-2 and TRBJ2-7; TRBD2 matches at 8 bases. CDR1 and CDR2 (germline): SGHAT, FQNNGV. V gave up 0 bases and J gave up 3 bases; unmatched junction bases: 4. The CDR3 runs 15 residues. The CDR3 sequence is CASSLEIAGIYEQYF. The CDR3 DNA is TGTGCCAGCAGCTTAGAGATAGCGGGGATCTACGAGCAGTACTTC.

Many counts were recorded for this clonotype. This rearrangement joins TRBV27 to TRBJ2-2; D perhaps matches TRBD2 (5 bases). Germline V CDR1 and CDR2: MNHEY, SMNVEV (reference sequence). The CDR3 loop spans 14 amino acids. V was trimmed by 4 bases and J by 2 bases, leaving 8 bases between them. The CDR3 region has the DNA TGTGCCAGCAGTTGGACGGGAAACACCGGGGAGCTGTTTTTT. Encoded protein: CASSWTGNTGELFF.

This clonotype was counted only a few times. The chain uses TRBV5-6 and TRBJ2-2, with D unresolved. The V and J ends lost 4 bases and 2 bases respectively, with 15 bases between them. Germline CDR1 is SGHDT and CDR2 is YYEEEE. This CDR3 comprises 16 residues. CDR3: CASSRGSFLNTGELFF. Written as DNA, the CDR3 is TGTGCCAGCAGCCGTGGGTCATTTCTTAACACCGGGGAGCTGTTTTTT. Together with reference TRBV5-6 and TRBJ2-2, the CDR3 gives the full variable domain: DAGVTQSPTHLIKTRGQQVTLRCSPKSGHDTVSWYQQALGQGPQFIFQYYEEEERQRGNFPDRFSGHQFPNYSSELNVNALLLGDSALYLCASSRGSFLNTGELFFGEGSRLTVL.

This clonotype was seen more than once but under ten times. The chain has TRBV13 and TRBJ2-7; TRBD1 is a possible D gene (5 bases). Trimming cost V 4 bases and J 4 bases, with 32 bases left between them. Per germline, CDR1 PRHDT and CDR2 FYEKMQ (reference sequence). There are 20 residues in the CDR3. The CDR3 loop is CASSSTDTTGQGGLTYEQYF. The DNA of the CDR3 is TGTGCCAGCAGCTCTACGGACACGACCGGCCAGGGCGGTTTAACATACGAGCAGTACTTC.

This clonotype was found a few times. The chain joins TRBV14 to TRBJ2-5; weak D call: TRBD1 (6 bases). The CDR3 is 18 residues long. Trimming shortened V by 1 base and J by 5 bases, and 23 bases separated the two germline ends. The germline gives CDR1 SGHDN, CDR2 FVKESK. CDR3 sequence: CASSQALRTARSLETQYF. Written as DNA, the CDR3 is TGTGCCAGCAGCCAAGCGCTCCGGACAGCACGATCCCTGGAGACCCAGTACTTC.

The chain carries TRBV20-1 and TRBJ2-2; 7 positions agree with TRBD1. V shed 5 bases, J shed 5 bases, and the junction held 14 bases outside the gene matches. CDR3 length equals 16 residues. CDR1 DFQATT and CDR2 SNEGSKA come from the germline V gene (reference sequence). The CDR3 DNA reads as TGCAGTGCTCCTAATATCGCGACAGGGATTACCGGGGAGCTGTTTTTT. It specifies CSAPNIATGITGELFF.

The rearrangement links TRBV3-1 to TRBJ2-3; D is possibly TRBD2 (5 bases). Germline-derived CDR1 and CDR2 are LGHDT and YNNKEL (reference sequence). V shed 5 bases and J shed 0 bases, with 12 bases lying between them. The CDR3 covers 15 residues. The CDR3 protein is CASSMLGRSTDTQYF. The CDR3 nucleotides are TGTGCCAGCAGCATGCTGGGGAGAAGCACAGATACGCAGTATTTT.

The chain recombines TRBV5-1 with TRBJ2-3; possible D gene TRBD2, 5 bases. This CDR3 has 16 amino acids. Germline CDR1 SGHRS, CDR2 YFSETQ. With 4 bases removed from V and 4 bases from J, the gap between germline ends came to 19 bases. In nucleotides, the CDR3 is TGCGCCAGCAGCCGGGTTGGGTGGAGCGGATCAGATACGCAGTATTTT. It is translated as CASSRVGWSGSDTQYF. The full variable domain, its missing parts supplied by reference TRBV5-1 and TRBJ2-3, is KAGVTQTPRYLIKTRGQQVTLSCSPISGHRSVSWYQQTPGQGLQFLFEYFSETQRNKGNFPGRFSGRQFSNSRSEMNVSTLELGDSALYLCASSRVGWSGSDTQYFGPGTRLTVL.

This clonotype was counted ten times or more. The J gene is TRBJ2-3, the V gene TRBV24-1; 9 positions agree with TRBD2. The ends lost 12 bases at V and 1 base at J; junction bases unmatched: 7. There are 14 residues in the CDR3. Germline-derived CDR1 and CDR2 are KGHDR and SFDVKD. CDR3 nucleotide sequence: TGTGCCTCTAAGGAGCGGGGGGGCACAGATACGCAGTATTTT. Its protein product is CASKERGGTDTQYF.

CDR3 nucleotides: TGTGCCAGCACCGAAATAGCGGGAGGGCCAGATACGCAGTATTTT. It specifies CASTEIAGGPDTQYF. The chain uses TRBV6-2 or TRBV6-3 and TRBJ2-3, with TRBD2 matching over 11 bases. After removal of 7 bases from V and 4 bases from J, the junction contained 7 bases not matched to a gene. This CDR3 comprises 15 residues. Germline CDR1 reads MNHEY; CDR2 reads SVGEGT.

This chain uses TRBV7-2 with TRBJ2-3, with a possible D match to TRBD1 (5 bases). This CDR3 has 14 amino acids. Per the germline V gene, CDR1 is SGHTA and CDR2 is FQGNSA. The V and J ends lost 2 bases and 5 bases respectively, with 11 bases between them. The CDR3 DNA reads as TGTGCCAGCAGCTTAACAGGAGTCCGAGATACGCAGTATTTT. This encodes CASSLTGVRDTQYF.

This clonotype was seen a few times. The gene calls are TRBV12-3 or TRBV12-4 and TRBJ2-7; 11 bases are shared with TRBD2. CDR3 length: 16 amino acids. The J segment lost 3 bases and the V segment lost 5 bases, leaving 9 bases of the junction unmatched. CDR3 amino acids: CASSPGTSGRDYEQYF. The CDR3 nucleotides are TGTGCCAGCAGTCCAGGAACTAGCGGGAGAGACTACGAGCAGTACTTC.